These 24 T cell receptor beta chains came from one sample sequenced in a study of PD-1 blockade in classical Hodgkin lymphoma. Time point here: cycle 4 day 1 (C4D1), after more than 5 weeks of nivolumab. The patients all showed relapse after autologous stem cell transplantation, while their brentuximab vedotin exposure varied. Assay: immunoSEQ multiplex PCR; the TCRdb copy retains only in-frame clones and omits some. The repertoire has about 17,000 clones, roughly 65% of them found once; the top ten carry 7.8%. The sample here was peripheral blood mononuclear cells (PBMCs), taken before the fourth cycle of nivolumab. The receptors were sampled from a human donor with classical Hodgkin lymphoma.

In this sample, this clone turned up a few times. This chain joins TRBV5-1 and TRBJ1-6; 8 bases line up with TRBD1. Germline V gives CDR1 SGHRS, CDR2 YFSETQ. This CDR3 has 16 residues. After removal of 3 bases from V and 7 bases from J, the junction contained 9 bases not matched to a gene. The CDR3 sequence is CASSWDSGQGNSPLHF. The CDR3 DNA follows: TGCGCCAGCAGCTGGGACTCCGGACAGGGAAATTCACCCCTCCACTTT. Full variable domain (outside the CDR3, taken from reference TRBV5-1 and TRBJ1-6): KAGVTQTPRYLIKTRGQQVTLSCSPISGHRSVSWYQQTPGQGLQFLFEYFSETQRNKGNFPGRFSGRQFSNSRSEMNVSTLELGDSALYLCASSWDSGQGNSPLHFGNGTRLTVT.

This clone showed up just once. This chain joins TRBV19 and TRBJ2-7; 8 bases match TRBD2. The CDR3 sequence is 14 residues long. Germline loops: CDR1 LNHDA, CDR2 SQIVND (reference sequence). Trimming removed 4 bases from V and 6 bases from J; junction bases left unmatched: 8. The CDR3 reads CASSKTSDPLEQYF. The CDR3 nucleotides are TGTGCCAGTAGTAAGACTAGCGATCCTCTCGAGCAGTACTTC.

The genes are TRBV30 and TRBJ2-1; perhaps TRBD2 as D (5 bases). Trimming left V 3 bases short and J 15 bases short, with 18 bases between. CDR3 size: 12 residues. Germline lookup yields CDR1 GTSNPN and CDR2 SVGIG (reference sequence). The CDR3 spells CAWRSLGGFAFF. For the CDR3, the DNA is TGTGCCTGGAGAAGCCTAGGAGGTTTTGCGTTCTTC.

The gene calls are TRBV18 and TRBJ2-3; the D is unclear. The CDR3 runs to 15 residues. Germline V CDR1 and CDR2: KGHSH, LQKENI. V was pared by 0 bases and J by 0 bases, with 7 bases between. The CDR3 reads CASSPPASSTDTQYF. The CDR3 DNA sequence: TGTGCCAGCTCACCACCAGCGTCCAGCACAGATACGCAGTATTTT.

The CDR3 sequence: CASSYGVNGELFF. CDR3 nucleotides: TGTGCCAGCAGTTACGGGGTGAACGGGGAGCTGTTTTTT. This chain joins TRBV6-6 and TRBJ2-2; D remains unclear. The germline V gene has CDR1 MNHNY and CDR2 SVGAGI (reference sequence). The CDR3 is 13 residues long. V was pared by 2 bases and J by 7 bases, with 8 bases between.

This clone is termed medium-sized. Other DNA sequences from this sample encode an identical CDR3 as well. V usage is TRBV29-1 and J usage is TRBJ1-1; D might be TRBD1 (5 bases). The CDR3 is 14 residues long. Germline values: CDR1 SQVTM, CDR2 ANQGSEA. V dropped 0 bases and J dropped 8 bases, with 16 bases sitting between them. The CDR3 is CSVEDLGGRAEAFF. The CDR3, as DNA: TGCAGCGTTGAAGATCTTGGGGGGAGAGCCGAAGCTTTCTTT.

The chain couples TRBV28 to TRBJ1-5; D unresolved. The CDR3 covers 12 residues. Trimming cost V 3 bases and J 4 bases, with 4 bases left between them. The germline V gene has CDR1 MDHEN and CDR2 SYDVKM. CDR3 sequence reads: CASSLVNQPQHF. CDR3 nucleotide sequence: TGTGCCAGCAGTTTGGTAAATCAGCCCCAGCATTTT.

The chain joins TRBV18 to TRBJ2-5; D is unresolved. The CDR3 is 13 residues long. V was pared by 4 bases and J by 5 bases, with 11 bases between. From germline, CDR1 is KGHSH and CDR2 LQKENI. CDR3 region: CASSLPAMETQYF. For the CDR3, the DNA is TGTGCCAGCTCACTACCAGCGATGGAGACCCAGTACTTC.

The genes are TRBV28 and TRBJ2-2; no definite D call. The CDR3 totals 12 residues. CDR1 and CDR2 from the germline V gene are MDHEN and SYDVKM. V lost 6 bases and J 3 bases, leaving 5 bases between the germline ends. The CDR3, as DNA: TGTGCCAGCAGCATTTACACCGGGGAGCTGTTTTTT. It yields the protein CASSIYTGELFF.

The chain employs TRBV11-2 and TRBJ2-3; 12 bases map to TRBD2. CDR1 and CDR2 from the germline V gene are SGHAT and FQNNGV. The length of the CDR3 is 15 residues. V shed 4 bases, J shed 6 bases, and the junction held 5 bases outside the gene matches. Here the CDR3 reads CASSSILAGGDTQYF. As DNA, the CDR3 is TGTGCCAGCAGCTCTATACTAGCGGGAGGTGATACGCAGTATTTT. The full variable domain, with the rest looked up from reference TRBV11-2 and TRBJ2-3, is EAGVAQSPRYKIIEKRQSVAFWCNPISGHATLYWYQQILGQGPKLLIQFQNNGVVDDSQLPKDRFSAERLKGVDSTLKIQPAKLEDSAVYLCASSSILAGGDTQYFGPGTRLTVL.

The CDR3 loop is CASSLLQPDTQYF. The DNA of the CDR3 is TGTGCCAGCAGTTTATTGCAGCCCGATACGCAGTATTTT. The rearrangement uses TRBV28 and TRBJ2-3; D unclear. In germline, CDR1 is MDHEN, CDR2 SYDVKM. The V and J ends lost 1 base and 6 bases respectively, with 8 bases between them. This CDR3 has 13 residues. Variable domain in full (rest from reference TRBV28 and TRBJ2-3): DVKVTQSSRYLVKRTGEKVFLECVQDMDHENMFWYRQDPGLGLRLIYFSYDVKMKEKGDIPEGYSVSREKKERFSLILESASTNQTSMYLCASSLLQPDTQYFGPGTRLTVL.

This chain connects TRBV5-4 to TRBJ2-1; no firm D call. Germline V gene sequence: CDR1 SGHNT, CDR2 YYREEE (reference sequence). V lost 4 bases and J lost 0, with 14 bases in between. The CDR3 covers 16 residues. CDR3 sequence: CASSPNPQSSYNEQFF. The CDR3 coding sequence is TGTGCCAGCAGCCCTAACCCACAGAGCTCCTACAATGAGCAGTTCTTC.

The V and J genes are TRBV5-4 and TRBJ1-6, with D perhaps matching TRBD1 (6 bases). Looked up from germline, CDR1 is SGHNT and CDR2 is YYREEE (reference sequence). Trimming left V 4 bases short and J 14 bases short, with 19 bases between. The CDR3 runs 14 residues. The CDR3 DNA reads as TGTGCCAGCAGCCCCACGGGGACACGAGGGACCCTCCACTTT. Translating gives CASSPTGTRGTLHF.

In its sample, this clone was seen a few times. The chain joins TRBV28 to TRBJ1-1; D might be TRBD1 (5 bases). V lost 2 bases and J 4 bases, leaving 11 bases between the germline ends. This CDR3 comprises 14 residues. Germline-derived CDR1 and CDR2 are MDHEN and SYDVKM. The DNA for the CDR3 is TGTGCCAGCAGTTTAATGACTGGGGCCACTGAAGCTTTCTTT. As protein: CASSLMTGATEAFF.

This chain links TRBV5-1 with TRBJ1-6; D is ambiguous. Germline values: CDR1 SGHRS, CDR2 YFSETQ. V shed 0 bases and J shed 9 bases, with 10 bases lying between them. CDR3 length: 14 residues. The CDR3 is CASSLDGIGSPLHF. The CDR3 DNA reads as TGCGCCAGCAGCTTGGATGGGATCGGTTCACCCCTCCACTTT.

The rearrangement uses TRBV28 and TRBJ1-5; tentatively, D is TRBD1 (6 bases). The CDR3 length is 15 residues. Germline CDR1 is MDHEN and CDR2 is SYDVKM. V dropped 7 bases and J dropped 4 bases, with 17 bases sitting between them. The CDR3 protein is CASISDRSGNQPQHF. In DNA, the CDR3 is TGTGCCAGCATTTCAGACAGGTCTGGTAATCAGCCCCAGCATTTT. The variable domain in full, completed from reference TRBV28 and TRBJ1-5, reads DVKVTQSSRYLVKRTGEKVFLECVQDMDHENMFWYRQDPGLGLRLIYFSYDVKMKEKGDIPEGYSVSREKKERFSLILESASTNQTSMYLCASISDRSGNQPQHFGDGTRLSIL.

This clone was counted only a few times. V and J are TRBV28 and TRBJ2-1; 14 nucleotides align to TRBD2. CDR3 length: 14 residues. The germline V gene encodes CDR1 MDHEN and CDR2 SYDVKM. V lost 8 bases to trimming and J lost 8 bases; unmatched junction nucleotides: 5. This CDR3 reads CASSRLAGGHEQFF. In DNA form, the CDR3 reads TGTGCCAGCTCCAGACTAGCGGGAGGGCATGAGCAGTTCTTC.

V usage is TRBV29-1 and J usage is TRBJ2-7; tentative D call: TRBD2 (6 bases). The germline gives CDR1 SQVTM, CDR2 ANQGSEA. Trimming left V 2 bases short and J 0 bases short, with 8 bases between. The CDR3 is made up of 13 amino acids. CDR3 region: CSVELAISYEQYF. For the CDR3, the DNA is TGCAGCGTTGAACTAGCGATCTCCTACGAGCAGTACTTC.

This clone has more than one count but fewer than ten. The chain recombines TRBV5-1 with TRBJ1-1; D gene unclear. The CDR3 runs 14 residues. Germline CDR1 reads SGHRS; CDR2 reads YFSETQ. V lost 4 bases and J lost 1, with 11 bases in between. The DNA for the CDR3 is TGCGCCAGCAGCCAAACACCAGCGAACACTGAAGCTTTCTTT. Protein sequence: CASSQTPANTEAFF.

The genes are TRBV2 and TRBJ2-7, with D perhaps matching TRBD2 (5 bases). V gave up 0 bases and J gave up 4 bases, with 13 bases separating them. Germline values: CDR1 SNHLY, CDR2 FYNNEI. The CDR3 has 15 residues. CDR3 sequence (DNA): TGTGCCAGCAGTGAAGCGCTAGCCTCCTTGTACGAGCAGTACTTC. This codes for CASSEALASLYEQYF.

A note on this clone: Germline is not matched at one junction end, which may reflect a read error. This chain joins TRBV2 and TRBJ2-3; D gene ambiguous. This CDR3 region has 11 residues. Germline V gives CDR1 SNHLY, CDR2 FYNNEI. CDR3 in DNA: TGTGCCAGCAGTGGTTTTCATAGACCGACTTTT. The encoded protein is CASSGFHRPTF.

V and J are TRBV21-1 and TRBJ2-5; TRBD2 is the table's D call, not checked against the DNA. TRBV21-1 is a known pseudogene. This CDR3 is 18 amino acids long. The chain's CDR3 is CASSKVSKGTHVSDTQYF. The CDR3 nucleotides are TGTGCCAGCAGCAAAGTTTCTAAGGGGACTCACGTCAGTGATACCCAGTACTTC.

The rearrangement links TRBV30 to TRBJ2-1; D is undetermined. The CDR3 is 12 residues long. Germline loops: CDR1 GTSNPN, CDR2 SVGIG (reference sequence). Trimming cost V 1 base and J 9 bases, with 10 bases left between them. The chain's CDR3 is CAWSEPPVEQFF. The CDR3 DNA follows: TGTGCCTGGAGTGAGCCCCCCGTTGAGCAGTTCTTC.

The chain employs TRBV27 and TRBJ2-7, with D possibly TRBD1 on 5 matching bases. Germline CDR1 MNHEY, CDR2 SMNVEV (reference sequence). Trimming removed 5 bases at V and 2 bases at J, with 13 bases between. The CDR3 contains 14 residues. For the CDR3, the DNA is TGTGCCAGCAGTCCGACAGCTAATCCCTACGAGCAGTACTTC. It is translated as CASSPTANPYEQYF.